This T cell receptor (beta chain) comes out of a study of blood T cell repertoires in COVID-19. Whole-study context: COVID-19 samples, acute and convalescent, were from the United States, Italy and Spain. Sources were T cells, B-cell-depleted T cells, or PBMCs; the material itself was cDNA or gDNA.

Germline V lookup: CDR1 SGHTA, CDR2 FQGTGA. This CDR3 spans 14 amino acids. V was clipped by 1 base and J by 8 bases, with 9 bases between them. Under the authors' procedure: Amplified reference gene primers provided the basis for estimating nucleated cell counts. TCRdb's table, derived via immunoSEQ multiplex PCR, lists solely in-frame clones and lacks some. V and J calls and clone size follow that table, whereas D and trimming were derived from the DNA. This sample carries approximately 260,000 clones, 89% of them seen once, and the ten largest clones take around 2%. This rearrangement joins TRBV7-3 to TRBJ1-6; the D gene is possibly TRBD1 (5 bases). This clonotype was obtained from a man aged 45-65 years with acute or convalescent COVID-19. Sequencing used peripheral blood. CDR3 bases: TGTGCCAGCAGCTTAAGTGGGGGGGATTCACCCCTCCACTTT. This translates into CASSLSGGDSPLHF.